The entry below describes one TCR beta chain. What it binds is unknown. The data are from a study of cytomegalovirus exposure and HLA in healthy donors. Study findings and constraints: Cytomegalovirus association was listed for 164 TCR beta chains. Roughly uniform sequencing depth across donors was assumed, possibly incorrectly.

The length of the CDR3 is 11 residues. Germline V gene data show CDR1 as GTSNPN and CDR2 as SVGIG (reference sequence). Primers included in the PCR were 60 Vbeta and 13 Jbeta primers. Sequencing was performed with immunoSEQ multiplex PCR; in TCRdb, only in-frame clones are kept and a portion is missing. The table has about 70,000 clones, about 63% seen once; the top ten hold less than 20%. Material: PBMCs. This receptor was obtained from a man in his forties in good health and CMV-seropositive. The gene calls are TRBV30 and TRBJ1-4, with unresolved D. The CDR3 DNA reads TGTGCAGGCGGGGTGGGAGAAAAACTGTTTTTT. Its protein product is CAGGVGEKLFF.